Listed below are T cell receptor beta chains from one sample, sequenced in a study of blood T cells in healthy people across ages. TCRdb itself ran the 5' RACE reads through MiXCR, one entry per CDR3 protein. The sample yields about 650,000 distinct CDR3 sequences, about 34% seen once. Sequencing was done on a sample of blood. These receptors all stem from a woman aged 80 or over in good health. Both conserved end residues are part of each CDR3. D genes are given only for firm matches. The size entry is marked missing in some rows and otherwise reads once, few, many or a size class.

d_call | j_call | v_call | clone_size | cdr3_aa | cdr3_nt
- | TRBJ1-2 | TRBV6-5 | many | CALDVRGRVFYGYTF | TGTGCCCTGGACGTAAGAGGGAGAGTTTTCTATGGCTACACCTTC
TRBD2 | TRBJ2-4 | TRBV7-6 | - | CASSPTLRTSGMLVEQYF | TGTGCCAGCAGCCCAACATTGAGGACTAGCGGGATGCTCGTGGAGCAGTACTTC
TRBD2 | TRBJ2-7 | TRBV7-2 | - | CASSLSGASREQYF | TGTGCCAGCAGCCTGAGCGGGGCGAGTCGCGAGCAGTACTTC
- | TRBJ1-2 | TRBV7-2 | - | CASSPLREYYGYTF | TGTGCCAGCAGCCCTTTACGGGAGTACTATGGCTACACCTTC
- | TRBJ2-2 | TRBV6-6 | once | CASRLTGDQTGELFF | TGTGCCAGCAGGCTTACAGGAGATCAAACCGGGGAGCTGTTTTTT
TRBD1 | TRBJ2-1 | TRBV6-6 | many | CASSPLGQGHGEQFF | TGTGCCAGCAGCCCCCTCGGACAGGGGCACGGTGAGCAGTTCTTC
- | TRBJ1-1 | TRBV7-2 | - | CASSRSGGWNTEAFF | TGTGCCAGCAGCAGGAGCGGGGGGTGGAACACTGAAGCTTTCTTT
TRBD1 | TRBJ1-1 | TRBV6-1 | many | CASSERGPGTVNTEAFF | TGTGCCAGCAGTGAAAGAGGACCCGGGACAGTGAACACTGAAGCTTTCTTT
TRBD1 | TRBJ2-4 | TRBV5-6 | many | CASRRTGTGVYIQYF | TGTGCCAGCAGACGTACCGGGACAGGGGTTTACATTCAGTACTTC
- | TRBJ2-5 | TRBV28 | - | CASSAGPYQETQYF | TGTGCCAGCAGTGCGGGACCTTACCAAGAGACCCAGTACTTC
- | TRBJ1-2 | TRBV30 | many | CAWSPTTENGYTF | TGTGCCTGGAGTCCCACTACAGAGAATGGCTACACCTTC